Presented here are 29 T cell receptor beta chains from one specimen sequenced in a study of OX40 agonist ivuxolimab in advanced cancers. The library came from the immunoSEQ multiplex PCR assay. Held by TCRdb, this immuneACCESS table contains in-frame sequences only and omits some clones. Under half of the omission traces to an unresolved V gene where checked; the cause of the rest is unknown. Recorded for this sample are 25,000 to 30,000 clones; roughly 80% of them occurred a single time. Together, the top ten hold 10% to 15% of the sample. The sample in question was CD4+ or CD8+ T cells sorted from blood, obtained in a trial of the OX40 agonist ivuxolimab. These receptors were collected from an adult with an advanced solid tumor such as melanoma, head and neck, liver or kidney cancer.

In this sample, this clone turned up a few times. V is TRBV4-1 and J is TRBJ1-1; D is unclear. Germline assignment: CDR1 MGHRA and CDR2 YSYEKL. V was cut by 0 bases and J by 5 bases, with 10 bases left in between. This CDR3 is built from 14 residues. CDR3 nucleotide sequence: TGCGCCAGCAGCCAAGATCAAGGGAGAACTGAAGCTTTCTTT. This encodes CASSQDQGRTEAFF.

This chain uses TRBV11-2 with TRBJ1-3; perhaps TRBD1 as D (6 bases). The V end was cut by 5 bases, the J end by 0 bases, with 14 bases between. CDR3 length: 16 amino acids. Germline CDR1 SGHAT, CDR2 FQNNGV. Here the CDR3 DNA reads TGTGCCAGCAGCACCCCTAGGGGGATCTCTGGAAACACCATATATTTT. Translating it yields CASSTPRGISGNTIYF.

The genes are TRBV27 and TRBJ1-2; TRBD1 might be the D (6 bases). CDR1 and CDR2 (germline): MNHEY, SMNVEV (reference sequence). Between the trimmed V and J ends, which lost 5 bases and 5 bases, there was a span of 15 bases. This CDR3 comprises 14 residues. The CDR3 sequence: CASSSQGWGYGYTF. The CDR3 DNA follows: TGTGCCAGCAGTAGCCAGGGGTGGGGATATGGCTACACCTTC.

The V call is TRBV14, the J call TRBJ1-2, with TRBD1 identical over 7 bases. The CDR3 contains 14 residues. The germline V gene encodes CDR1 SGHDN and CDR2 FVKESK. V was pared by 4 bases and J by 6 bases, with 8 bases of the junction left unmatched. CDR3 sequence: CASSPVDRSNGYTF. The CDR3 DNA reads as TGTGCCAGCAGCCCCGTGGACAGGTCTAATGGCTACACCTTC.

The rearrangement uses TRBV5-5 and TRBJ2-2; perhaps TRBD2 as D (5 bases). The germline CDR1 and CDR2 sequences are SGHKS and YYEKEE (reference sequence). Deletions cut 4 bases from V and 3 bases from J, with 10 bases between. This CDR3 is 14 amino acids long. For the CDR3, the DNA is TGTGCCAGCAGCGAGGACTCCTACACCGGGGAGCTGTTTTTT. Its translation: CASSEDSYTGELFF.

This chain uses TRBV19 with TRBJ2-4; D remains ambiguous. The CDR3 spans 13 residues. The V end lost 0 bases, the J end lost 5 bases, and 5 bases lay between the germline ends. CDR1 is LNHDA, CDR2 SQIVND, per germline (reference sequence). The CDR3: CASSIDLENIQYF. CDR3 in DNA: TGTGCCAGTAGTATAGATCTAGAAAACATTCAGTACTTC.

This clone has more than one count but fewer than ten. The CDR3 region has the DNA TGCGCCAGCCGGGGACAGAAGAACACTGAAGCTTTCTTT. It yields the protein CASRGQKNTEAFF. This chain joins TRBV5-1 and TRBJ1-1; 7 bases match TRBD1. Germline V gene data show CDR1 as SGHRS and CDR2 as YFSETQ. This CDR3 is 13 amino acids long. Losses at the gene ends were 7 bases for V and 1 base for J; bases not matched to a gene: 4.

The chain has TRBV7-9 and TRBJ2-3, with 12 bases fitting TRBD2. The V gene end was trimmed by 5 bases and the J gene end by 3 bases; junction bases not matched to a gene: 9. Germline CDR1 is SEHNR and CDR2 is FQNEAQ (reference sequence). The CDR3 sequence is 17 residues long. The CDR3 here is CASSPRLAGGLTDTQYF. The CDR3 DNA follows: TGTGCCAGCAGCCCCCGGCTAGCGGGGGGGCTGACAGATACGCAGTATTTT.

The V and J genes are TRBV5-1 and TRBJ2-5; 8 bases match TRBD1. J was trimmed by 1 base and V by 4 bases; bases with no gene match: 3. CDR3 length: 14 amino acids. Germline values: CDR1 SGHRS, CDR2 YFSETQ. The CDR3 DNA sequence: TGCGCCAGCAGCCCAGGACAGGGCCAAGAGACCCAGTACTTC. It is translated as CASSPGQGQETQYF. Complete variable domain (other parts from reference TRBV5-1 and TRBJ2-5): KAGVTQTPRYLIKTRGQQVTLSCSPISGHRSVSWYQQTPGQGLQFLFEYFSETQRNKGNFPGRFSGRQFSNSRSEMNVSTLELGDSALYLCASSPGQGQETQYFGPGTRLLVL.

The chain joins TRBV5-1 to TRBJ1-2; D is unclear. The V gene lost 0 bases and the J gene lost 5 bases, with 11 bases spanning the gap. Germline values: CDR1 SGHRS, CDR2 YFSETQ. The CDR3 sequence is 14 residues long. The CDR3 reads CASSLAGKSYGYTF. In DNA, the CDR3 is TGCGCCAGCAGCTTGGCAGGAAAATCGTATGGCTACACCTTC.

The V and J genes are TRBV27 and TRBJ2-7, with D uncertain. Germline V lookup: CDR1 MNHEY, CDR2 SMNVEV (reference sequence). Trimming stripped 3 bases from V and 6 bases from J, with 12 bases between. The CDR3 runs 13 residues. This chain's CDR3 is CASSFSDLGEQYF. CDR3 bases: TGTGCCAGCAGTTTTTCGGATTTGGGCGAGCAGTACTTC.

The chain couples TRBV27 to TRBJ1-6, with D uncertain. This CDR3 has 15 amino acids. Trimming stripped 0 bases from V and 3 bases from J, with 6 bases between. Germline values: CDR1 MNHEY, CDR2 SMNVEV (reference sequence). CDR3 protein: CASSLSPDYNSPLHF. CDR3 sequence (DNA): TGTGCCAGCAGTTTATCGCCAGACTATAATTCACCCCTCCACTTT.

This chain joins TRBV14 and TRBJ2-7, with a weak D call TRBD1 (5 bases). From germline, CDR1 is SGHDN and CDR2 FVKESK. This CDR3 comprises 15 residues. V was clipped by 1 base and J by 0 bases, with 10 bases between them. The CDR3 coding sequence is TGTGCCAGCAGCCAAGTGTCACAGGCCTCCTACGAGCAGTACTTC. Its translation: CASSQVSQASYEQYF. Complete variable domain (other parts from reference TRBV14 and TRBJ2-7): EAGVTQFPSHSVIEKGQTVTLRCDPISGHDNLYWYRRVMGKEIKFLLHFVKESKQDESGMPNNRFLAERTGGTYSTLKVQPAELEDSGVYFCASSQVSQASYEQYFGPGTRLTVT.

The chain uses TRBV7-9 and TRBJ1-4; 7 bases line up with TRBD1. Germline CDR1 reads SEHNR; CDR2 reads FQNEAQ (reference sequence). J gave up 6 bases and V 4 bases, and 8 bases lay outside the gene matches. The CDR3 runs 15 residues. The chain's CDR3 is CASSSLQGSHEKLFF. For the CDR3, the DNA is TGTGCCAGCAGCTCCTTACAGGGGAGTCATGAAAAACTGTTTTTT.

For the CDR3, the DNA is TGTGCCAGCAGCCCCAGGACTAGTCGGAACGAGCAGTACTTC. It yields the protein CASSPRTSRNEQYF. V usage is TRBV7-8 and J usage is TRBJ2-7; 7 bases align to TRBD2. CDR1 is SGHVS, CDR2 FQNEAQ, per germline. V was pared by 5 bases and J by 5 bases, with 9 bases of the junction left unmatched. The CDR3 length is 14 residues.

This chain uses TRBV7-2 with TRBJ1-1, with D perhaps TRBD1 (6 bases). The ends were cut back, 4 bases at V and 3 bases at J, with 15 bases in the middle. The CDR3 length is 15 residues. The V gene's germline CDR1 is SGHTA and CDR2 FQGNSA. This CDR3 reads CASSSVTGTDTEAFF. CDR3 DNA sequence: TGTGCCAGCAGCTCCGTGACAGGTACGGACACTGAAGCTTTCTTT.

The J gene is TRBJ1-1, the V gene TRBV5-1, with D maybe TRBD1 (5 bases). CDR3 length equals 15 residues. Trimming removed 5 bases at V and 4 bases at J, with 18 bases between. Germline assignment: CDR1 SGHRS and CDR2 YFSETQ. In nucleotides, the CDR3 is TGCGCCAGCAGGACCGGGACCTTCATTGGCACTGAAGCTTTCTTT. This translates into CASRTGTFIGTEAFF.

This clone was seen just once. The genes are TRBV19 and TRBJ1-1; the D gene is possibly TRBD1 (5 bases). V lost 8 bases to trimming and J lost 1 base, with 11 bases between them. CDR3 size: 13 residues. Germline-derived CDR1 and CDR2 are LNHDA and SQIVND (reference sequence). CDR3 bases: TGTGCCAGTCGACAGCTTCAGAACACTGAAGCTTTCTTT. Protein product: CASRQLQNTEAFF.

The V call is TRBV21-1, the J call TRBJ1-1. TRBV21-1 is marked as a pseudogene. The CDR3 consists of 16 residues. CDR3 sequence (DNA): TGTGCCAGCAGCAAAGTAAATAGACGGCGGAACACTGAAGCTTTCTTT. Translating it yields CASSKVNRRRNTEAFF.

This CDR3 is CASSLSMLVQETQYF. CDR3 nucleotide sequence: TGTGCCAGCAGCTTGTCAATGTTGGTCCAAGAGACCCAGTACTTC. The V gene is TRBV5-8, the J gene TRBJ2-5; D gene ambiguous. Looked up from germline, CDR1 is SGHTS and CDR2 is YDEGEE. The CDR3 runs 15 residues. Trimming took 1 base from V and 1 from J, leaving 11 bases between them.

This sequence joins TRBV6-1 and TRBJ2-2, with a tentative D call TRBD2 (7 bases). There are 15 residues in the CDR3. Per the germline V gene, CDR1 is MNHNS and CDR2 is SASEGT. Trimming left V 10 bases short and J 7 bases short, with 22 bases between. This CDR3 is CATQRGGVVGGELFF. CDR3 DNA sequence: TGTGCCACCCAGAGGGGGGGGGTCGTCGGCGGGGAGCTGTTTTTT.

The V call is TRBV5-1, the J call TRBJ2-7, with D possibly being TRBD1 (6 bases). The CDR3 length is 13 residues. Germline CDR1 and CDR2: SGHRS and YFSETQ. The V end lost 0 bases, the J end lost 3 bases, and 7 bases lay between the germline ends. The CDR3 bases are TGCGCCAGCAGCTTGGCGACAGGCTACGAGCAGTACTTC. It is translated as CASSLATGYEQYF.

This chain connects TRBV7-9 to TRBJ2-7; D tentatively fits TRBD1 or TRBD2 (5 bases each). This CDR3 region has 15 residues. V lost 3 bases to trimming and J lost 7 bases, with 19 bases between them. CDR1 is SEHNR and CDR2 is FQNEAQ in the germline V gene (reference sequence). The CDR3 region is CASSFPGTETGEQYF. As DNA, the CDR3 is TGTGCCAGCAGCTTTCCCGGGACCGAGACGGGAGAGCAGTACTTC. The variable domain in full, with the rest retrieved from reference TRBV7-9 and TRBJ2-7, is DTGVSQNPRHKITKRGQNVTFRCDPISEHNRLYWYRQTLGQGPEFLTYFQNEAQLEKSRLLSDRFSAERPKGSFSTLEIQRTEQGDSAMYLCASSFPGTETGEQYFGPGTRLTVT.

The genes are TRBV10-3 and TRBJ1-3; D gene ambiguous. Germline CDR1 reads ENHRY; CDR2 reads SYGVKD. Trimming shortened V by 4 bases and J by 2 bases, and 6 bases separated the two germline ends. The CDR3 runs to 13 residues. The CDR3 spells CAISGRAGNTIYF. CDR3 sequence (DNA): TGTGCCATCAGTGGAAGGGCTGGAAACACCATATATTTT.

The V call is TRBV10-3, the J call TRBJ2-1; D might be TRBD1 (5 bases). This CDR3 has 13 residues. V was shortened by 7 bases and J by 5 bases, with 12 bases between the two germline ends. The germline V gene has CDR1 ENHRY and CDR2 SYGVKD. The CDR3 nucleotides read TGTGCCATCACCAACCCAGGGAACAATGAGCAGTTCTTC. It specifies CAITNPGNNEQFF.

This clone was picked up one time. The V gene is TRBV2, the J gene TRBJ1-2; D gene uncertain. Looked up from germline, CDR1 is SNHLY and CDR2 is FYNNEI. The V and J ends lost 4 bases and 2 bases respectively, with 8 bases between them. The CDR3 covers 13 residues. The CDR3 DNA reads TGTGCCAGCAGTGTCGGTCCCAACTATGGCTACACCTTC. This sequence encodes CASSVGPNYGYTF.

This sequence joins TRBV2 and TRBJ2-5; tentatively, D is TRBD2 (6 bases). Looked up from germline, CDR1 is SNHLY and CDR2 is FYNNEI. This CDR3 contains 15 residues. Trimming took off 6 bases at V and 5 bases at J, with 19 bases between the two ends. CDR3 sequence (DNA): TGTGCCAGCAGCGCGGGATCCTGGCTCGGTGAGACCCAGTACTTC. It encodes CASSAGSWLGETQYF.

The gene calls are TRBV5-1 and TRBJ1-1; no reliable D call. In germline, CDR1 is SGHRS, CDR2 YFSETQ. Trimming cost V 0 bases and J 5 bases, with 14 bases left between them. The length of the CDR3 is 15 residues. The DNA of the CDR3 is TGCGCCAGCAGCTTGGGGGTCGGGTCGGTGACTGAAGCTTTCTTT. Translating it yields CASSLGVGSVTEAFF.

The chain has TRBV7-9 and TRBJ1-1, with a possible D match to TRBD1 (5 bases). Trimming removed 2 bases from V and 7 bases from J, with 8 bases in between. Per the germline V gene, CDR1 is SEHNR and CDR2 is FQNEAQ (reference sequence). The CDR3 totals 12 residues. The CDR3 DNA reads as TGTGCCAGCAGCTTAATACAGGTTGAAGCTTTCTTT. Translating gives CASSLIQVEAFF. The whole variable domain, filled in from reference TRBV7-9 and TRBJ1-1, reads DTGVSQNPRHKITKRGQNVTFRCDPISEHNRLYWYRQTLGQGPEFLTYFQNEAQLEKSRLLSDRFSAERPKGSFSTLEIQRTEQGDSAMYLCASSLIQVEAFFGQGTRLTVV.